Listed below are T cell receptor beta chains from one sample, sequenced in a study of chemoradiotherapy in HPV16-positive cancers. Assay: immunoSEQ multiplex PCR; the TCRdb copy retains only in-frame clones and omits some. Among approximately 8,200 clones listed, 70% to 85% were seen once. The material was blood, obtained from a patient who underwent chemoradiotherapy. The receptors come from a human donor with HPV-associated anogenital cancer. Both conserved end residues are part of each CDR3. D genes are given only for firm matches. The listing skips clone size in some rows; elsewhere it reads once, few, many or a size class.

CDR3	DNA	D	size	V	J
CASSEALGQNVKRDTEAFF	TGTGCCAGCAGTGAAGCGCTAGGACAGAACGTAAAGAGGGACACTGAAGCTTTCTTT	-	-	TRBV6-1	TRBJ1-1
CASSQMGQNTEAFF	TGTGCCAGCAGCCAGATGGGACAGAACACTGAAGCTTTCTTT	-	-	TRBV4-2	TRBJ1-1
CASSLGHNQETQYF	TGTGCCAGCAGCTTAGGACATAACCAAGAGACCCAGTACTTC	-	-	TRBV7-9	TRBJ2-5
CASSRARYGYTF	TGTGCCAGCAGCCGGGCCAGGTATGGCTACACCTTC	-	-	TRBV6-4	TRBJ1-2
CASSLDGQTFTDTQYF	TGCGCCAGCAGCTTGGATGGACAAACCTTCACAGATACGCAGTATTTT	-	-	TRBV5-1	TRBJ2-3
CASSARQGDSNQPQHF	TGTGCCAGCAGTGCCCGACAGGGGGATAGCAATCAGCCCCAGCATTTT	TRBD1	-	TRBV6-6	TRBJ1-5
CASSPLGTGNYEQYF	TGTGCCAGCAGCCCTCTGGGGACAGGAAACTACGAGCAGTACTTC	TRBD1	once	TRBV9	TRBJ2-7
CASSLGARAQTGELFF	TGTGCCAGCAGCTTGGGGGCGCGGGCCCAAACCGGGGAGCTGTTTTTT	-	-	TRBV5-4	TRBJ2-2
CASSIDLGGNNEQFF	TGTGCCAGTAGTATAGATCTGGGTGGGAACAATGAGCAGTTCTTC	-	once	TRBV19	TRBJ2-1
CASSDSINEQFF	TGTGCCAGCAGTGACTCGATTAATGAGCAGTTCTTC	-	few	TRBV6-4	TRBJ2-1
CASAFTTGGWDSNQPQHF	TGTGCCAGCGCCTTCACAACAGGGGGTTGGGATAGCAATCAGCCCCAGCATTTT	TRBD1	-	TRBV28	TRBJ1-5
CASSFGGTQYF	TGTGCCAGCAGCTTCGGGGGGACGCAGTATTTT	TRBD2	-	TRBV5-6	TRBJ2-3
CASSEGSRVTEAFF	TGTGCCAGCAGTGAGGGCAGTAGGGTCACTGAAGCTTTCTTT	-	few	TRBV6-1	TRBJ1-1
CASSPLSGTGGTGELFF	TGTGCCAGCAGCCCTCTTTCCGGGACAGGGGGCACCGGGGAGCTGTTTTTT	TRBD1	-	TRBV28	TRBJ2-2
CASSQGTTPGQQNTEAFF	TGCGCCAGCAGCCAAGGAACGACGCCGGGACAGCAAAACACTGAAGCTTTCTTT	TRBD1	-	TRBV4-1	TRBJ1-1
CASSLDRNEAFF	TGTGCCAGCAGCTTGGACAGAAATGAAGCTTTCTTT	-	-	TRBV5-4	TRBJ1-1
CSVEPPGLFYSYNEQFF	TGCAGCGTTGAACCTCCCGGACTATTCTACTCCTACAATGAGCAGTTCTTC	-	-	TRBV29-1	TRBJ2-1
CASRNLVDTQYF	TGTGCCAGCAGGAACTTGGTAGATACGCAGTATTTT	-	-	TRBV2	TRBJ2-3
CASALGLAGSEQFF	TGTGCTAGTGCCCTCGGACTAGCGGGGAGTGAGCAGTTCTTC	TRBD2	-	TRBV12-5	TRBJ2-1
CASSPQDTPLHF	TGTGCCAGCAGCCCCCAAGACACACCCCTCCACTTT	-	-	TRBV14	TRBJ1-6
CASSQVFGGTSYEQYF	TGTGCCAGCAGCCAAGTATTCGGGGGGACCTCCTACGAGCAGTACTTC	TRBD2	-	TRBV4-2	TRBJ2-7
CASSFGQGGEQYF	TGCGCCAGCAGCTTCGGACAGGGGGGAGAGCAGTACTTC	TRBD1	-	TRBV5-1	TRBJ2-7
CASSPRGGRETQYF	TGTGCCAGCAGTCCGCGGGGGGGCCGAGAGACCCAGTACTTC	TRBD2	-	TRBV6-1	TRBJ2-5
CASSVDKGEQFF	TGTGCCAGCAGCGTAGATAAGGGGGAGCAGTTCTTC	-	-	TRBV9	TRBJ2-1
CASSVRTGRSYEQYF	TGTGCCAGTAGCGTCCGGACAGGGCGCTCCTACGAGCAGTACTTC	TRBD1	-	TRBV19	TRBJ2-7
CASSRTSGGPPVQFF	TGTGCCAGCAGCCGGACTAGCGGGGGGCCCCCGGTGCAGTTCTTC	TRBD2	-	TRBV11-1	TRBJ2-1
CARRARQKNETSGYEQYF	TGTGCCAGACGGGCCAGACAGAAGAACGAGACTAGTGGGTACGAGCAGTACTTC	-	-	TRBV6-4	TRBJ2-7
CASSLAGSAYEQYF	TGTGCCAGCAGCTTAGCCGGGTCCGCCTACGAGCAGTACTTC	-	-	TRBV7-9	TRBJ2-7
CASSRAGEGDTQYF	TGCGCCAGCAGCAGGGCGGGGGAAGGGGATACGCAGTATTTT	TRBD2	-	TRBV5-1	TRBJ2-3
CASPRQGCLWEGNTGELFF	TGCGCCAGCCCTCGACAGGGTTGCTTATGGGAGGGAAACACCGGGGAGCTGTTTTTT	-	once	TRBV23-1	TRBJ2-2
CASSSSRDTEAFF	TGTGCCAGCAGCAGCAGTAGGGACACTGAAGCTTTCTTT	-	-	TRBV7-2	TRBJ1-1
CASSDYFGQGSDAFF	TGTGCCAGCAGCGATTATTTCGGACAGGGAAGTGACGCTTTCTTT	TRBD1	-	TRBV5-6	TRBJ1-1
CASSDFSGYTDTQYF	TGTGCCAGCAGCGACTTTAGCGGCTACACAGATACGCAGTATTTT	-	-	TRBV9	TRBJ2-3
CASSGTGGNQPQHF	TGTGCCAGCAGTGGGACAGGGGGCAATCAGCCCCAGCATTTT	TRBD1	-	TRBV6-5	TRBJ1-5
CASSLIGDSGANVLTF	TGTGCCAGCAGTTTAATAGGGGACTCTGGGGCCAACGTCCTGACTTTC	-	-	TRBV28	TRBJ2-6
CASSWGYEQYF	TGTGCCAGCAGCTGGGGCTACGAGCAGTACTTC	-	-	TRBV7-9	TRBJ2-7
CSSSGTGGDYGYTF	TGTTCAAGTAGTGGGACAGGGGGCGACTATGGCTACACCTTC	TRBD1	once	TRBV19	TRBJ1-2
CASSWGQLNYNEQFF	TGCGCCAGCAGCTGGGGTCAGCTGAACTACAATGAGCAGTTCTTC	-	-	TRBV5-1	TRBJ2-1
CASSRLGGFNGYTF	TGTGCCAGCAGTAGGCTCGGGGGGTTCAATGGCTACACCTTC	-	once	TRBV6-5	TRBJ1-2
CASRPNLGTGSYTQYF	TGTGCCAGCAGACCTAACCTCGGGACAGGGAGCTATACGCAGTATTTT	TRBD1	-	TRBV11-2	TRBJ2-3
CASSQYQETQYF	TGTGCCAGCAGCCAATACCAAGAGACCCAGTACTTC	-	-	TRBV9	TRBJ2-5
CASSLGGTRQDEQYF	TGTGCCAGCAGCTTAGGCGGGACTAGGCAGGACGAGCAGTACTTC	TRBD2	-	TRBV7-2	TRBJ2-7
CASSLKADYQETQYF	TGTGCCAGCAGCTTGAAGGCAGATTACCAAGAGACCCAGTACTTC	-	-	TRBV5-6	TRBJ2-5
CASSTSRGAVETQYF	TGTGCCAGCAGCACTTCGCGGGGGGCCGTGGAGACCCAGTACTTC	-	-	TRBV21-1	TRBJ2-5
CASGPTGQETQYF	TGTGCCAGTGGTCCGACAGGACAAGAGACCCAGTACTTC	-	-	TRBV19	TRBJ2-5
CASSPAGRGYGYTF	TGTGCCAGCAGCCCAGCTGGGAGGGGATATGGCTACACCTTC	-	-	TRBV6-5	TRBJ1-2
CASSQGLFSNTGELFF	TGTGCCAGCAGCCAAGGCCTGTTCTCGAACACCGGGGAGCTGTTTTTT	-	-	TRBV16	TRBJ2-2
CASRAPGRDNSPLHF	TGTGCCAGTAGAGCACCGGGACGGGATAATTCACCCCTCCACTTT	-	-	TRBV19	TRBJ1-6
CASSHEGPVRGYTF	TGTGCCAGCAGCCACGAAGGCCCCGTCCGGGGCTACACCTTC	-	-	TRBV5-8	TRBJ1-2
CASSLTGDGNVLTF	TGTGCCAGCAGCCTAACAGGGGACGGCAACGTCCTGACTTTC	TRBD1	-	TRBV4-2	TRBJ2-6
CATSRGLRDRVRLNYGYTF	TGTGCCACCAGCAGAGGACTCCGGGACAGGGTACGCCTTAACTATGGCTACACCTTC	TRBD1	-	TRBV15	TRBJ1-2
CASSLAVGVVEQFF	TGTGCCAGCAGCTTAGCGGTGGGAGTCGTTGAGCAGTTCTTC	-	-	TRBV7-6	TRBJ2-1
CASSSDTSGENEQFF	TGTGCCAGCAGCTCAGATACTAGCGGGGAAAATGAGCAGTTCTTC	TRBD2	-	TRBV5-4	TRBJ2-1
CASSQLGSVLYEQYF	TGTGCCAGCAGCCAACTGGGGTCCGTACTCTACGAGCAGTACTTC	-	-	TRBV14	TRBJ2-7
CASTRQVDQPQHF	TGTGCCAGCACAAGACAGGTTGACCAGCCCCAGCATTTT	-	few	TRBV7-2	TRBJ1-5
CASSDRDNSPLHF	TGTGCCAGCAGTGACAGGGATAATTCACCCCTCCACTTT	-	-	TRBV6-1	TRBJ1-6
CASSQDWQLTRGWSPLHF	TGCGCCAGCAGCCAAGATTGGCAATTAACCAGGGGGTGGTCACCCCTCCACTTT	TRBD1	-	TRBV4-1	TRBJ1-6